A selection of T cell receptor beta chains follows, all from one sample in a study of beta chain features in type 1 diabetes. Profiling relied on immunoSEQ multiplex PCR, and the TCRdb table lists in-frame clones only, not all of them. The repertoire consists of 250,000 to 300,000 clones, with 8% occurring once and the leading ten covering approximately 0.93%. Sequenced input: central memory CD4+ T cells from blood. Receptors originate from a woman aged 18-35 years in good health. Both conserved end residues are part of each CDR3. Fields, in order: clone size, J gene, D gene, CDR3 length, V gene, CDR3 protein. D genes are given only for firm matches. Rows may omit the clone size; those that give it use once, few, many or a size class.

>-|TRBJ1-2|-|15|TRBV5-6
CASSLGTDINYGYTF
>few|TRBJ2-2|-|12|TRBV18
CASSADTGELFF
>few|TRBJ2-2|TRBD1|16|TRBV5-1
CASSQGTGGYTGELFF
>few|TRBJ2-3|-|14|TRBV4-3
CASSQESGGDTQYF
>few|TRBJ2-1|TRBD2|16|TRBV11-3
CASSALAGVTYNEQFF
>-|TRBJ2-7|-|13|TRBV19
CASWGQNTGEQYF
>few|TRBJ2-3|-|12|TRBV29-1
CSVDGGTDTQYF
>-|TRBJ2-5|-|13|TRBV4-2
CASSLNQPETQYF
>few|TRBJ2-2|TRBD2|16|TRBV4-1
CASSPSGTTNTGELFF
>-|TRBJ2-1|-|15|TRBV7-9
CASSPGGSSYNEQFF
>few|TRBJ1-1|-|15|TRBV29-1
CSVARRGSEDTEAFF
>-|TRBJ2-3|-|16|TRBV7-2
CASSRQEKPRTDTQYF
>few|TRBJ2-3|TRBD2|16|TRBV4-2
CASSHSGTSTADTQYF
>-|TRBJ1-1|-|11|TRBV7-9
CASSLTREAFF
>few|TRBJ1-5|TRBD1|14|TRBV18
CASSPYQGDQPQHF
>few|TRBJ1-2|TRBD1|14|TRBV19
CASSIDNRGDGYTF
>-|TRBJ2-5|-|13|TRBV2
CASSGQREETQYF
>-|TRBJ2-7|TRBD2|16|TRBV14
CASSRGTSGSVYEQYF
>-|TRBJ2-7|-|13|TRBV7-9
CASSSSGVNEQYF
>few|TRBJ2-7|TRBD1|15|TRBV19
CASEAGQGQYYEQYF
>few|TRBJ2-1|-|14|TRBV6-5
CASTRIENRNEQFF
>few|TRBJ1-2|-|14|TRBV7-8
CASSLRDGNYGYTF
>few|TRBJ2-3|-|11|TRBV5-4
CASSSADTQYF
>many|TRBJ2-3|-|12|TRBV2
CASSQGTDTQYF
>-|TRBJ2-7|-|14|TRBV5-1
CASRMLANSYEQYF
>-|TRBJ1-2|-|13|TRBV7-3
CASSLSGGRGYTF
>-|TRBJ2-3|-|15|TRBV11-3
CASSVGGMETDTQYF